This T cell receptor (beta chain) was captured in a study of blood T cell repertoires in COVID-19. Study in general: Nucleic acid was either cDNA or gDNA, and it came from T cells, B-cell-depleted T cells, or PBMCs.

Enrollees, about 18 to 89 years old, lived in about two dozen US areas. Two negative PCRs, clearance, or symptom resolution were required of recovered Cohort 3 donors. Original methodology: Amplification of reference gene primers was used by the study to estimate nucleated cell counts. Assay: immunoSEQ multiplex PCR; the TCRdb copy retains only in-frame clones and omits some. The V and J calls and clone size were taken over from that table, and D and trimming were inferred from the DNA. The data show around 160,000 clones, roughly 87% seen once. The V gene end was trimmed by 6 bases and the J gene end by 5 bases; junction bases not matched to a gene: 12. Germline CDR1 MDHEN, CDR2 SYDVKM. The CDR3 is 15 residues long.

The source material was PBMCs or T cells enriched from blood (not recorded which). The chain couples TRBV28 to TRBJ1-1; 7 nucleotides align to TRBD1. This TCR derives from a man aged 50 to 60 who had recovered from COVID-19. The CDR3 protein is CASRGTGDVRTEAFF. In DNA form, the CDR3 reads TGTGCCAGCAGAGGTACAGGGGACGTTAGAACTGAAGCTTTCTTT.